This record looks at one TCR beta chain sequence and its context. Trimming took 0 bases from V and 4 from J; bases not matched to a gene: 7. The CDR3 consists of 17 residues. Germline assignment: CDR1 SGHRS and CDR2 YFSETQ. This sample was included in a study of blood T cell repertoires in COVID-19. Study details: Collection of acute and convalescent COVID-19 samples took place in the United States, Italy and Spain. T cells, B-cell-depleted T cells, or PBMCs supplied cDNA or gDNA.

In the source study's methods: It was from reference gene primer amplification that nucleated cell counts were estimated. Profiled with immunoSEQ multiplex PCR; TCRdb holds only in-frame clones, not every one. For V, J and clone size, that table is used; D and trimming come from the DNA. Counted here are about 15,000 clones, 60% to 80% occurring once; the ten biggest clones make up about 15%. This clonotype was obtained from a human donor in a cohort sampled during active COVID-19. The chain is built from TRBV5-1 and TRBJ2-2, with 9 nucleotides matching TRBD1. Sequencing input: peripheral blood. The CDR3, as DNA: TGCGCCAGCAGCTTGGAAGTACAGGGGGCGAGCACCGGGGAGCTGTTTTTT. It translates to CASSLEVQGASTGELFF.